The rows below give T cell receptor beta chains drawn from one sample of a study of graft-versus-host responses after intestinal transplantation. The protocol was immunoSEQ multiplex PCR, while the TCRdb copy is restricted to in-frame clones and leaves out a portion. Among several thousand clones listed, around 23% were seen once. This sample comprised alloreactive CD4+ T cells from a mixed lymphocyte reaction culture, obtained before transplantation. The receptor set was obtained from a human patient who was an organ donor for intestinal transplantation. CDR3s include the opening cysteine and the closing phenylalanine or tryptophan. Fields, in order: V gene, D gene, clone size, J gene, CDR3 DNA, CDR3 protein. D genes are given only for firm matches. Clone sizes are given selectively: once, few, many, or a class where the clone is expanded.

>TRBV7-4|TRBD2|.|TRBJ2-3
TGTGCCAGCAGCTTAGCGTTGGTAGCGGGAGTGGCGGATACGCAGTATTTT
CASSLALVAGVADTQYF
>TRBV11-2|TRBD1|.|TRBJ1-2
TGTGCCAGCAGCTCCGCCGACAGGGGAATACGTGGCTACACCTTC
CASSSADRGIRGYTF
>TRBV11-3|.|few|TRBJ2-7
TGTGCCAGCAGCTTAAGACCAGGAGCGGCCTACGAGCAGTACTTC
CASSLRPGAAYEQYF
>TRBV4-1|TRBD1|.|TRBJ1-2
TGCGCCAGCAGCCAAGACCCCGGGACAGGTGGTGGCTACACCTTC
CASSQDPGTGGGYTF
>TRBV5-1|.|.|TRBJ1-1
TGCGCCAGCAGCCTTTTTGACAAGAACACTGAAGCTTTCTTT
CASSLFDKNTEAFF
>TRBV6-5|.|.|TRBJ1-2
TGTGCCAGCAGCTACCACCCAGAACAGGGAGTGGGTGGCTACACCTTC
CASSYHPEQGVGGYTF
>TRBV7-9|.|.|TRBJ2-7
TGTGCCACCGGACACGCCTACGAGCAGTACTTC
CATGHAYEQYF
>TRBV6-6|.|few|TRBJ2-1
TGTGCCAGCAGTAAAGGCCGGGGCCATTCCTACAATGAGCAGTTCTTC
CASSKGRGHSYNEQFF
>TRBV13|.|medium-sized|TRBJ2-5
TGTGCCAGCAGCTTTTCTCGGGGAGAGACCCAGTACTTC
CASSFSRGETQYF
>TRBV6-5|.|.|TRBJ2-3
TGTGCCAGCAGTTACTCGAATACGCAGTATTTT
CASSYSNTQYF
>TRBV7-2|.|.|TRBJ2-1
TGTGCCAGCAGCTTAACAGGCAATGAGCAGTTCTTC
CASSLTGNEQFF
>TRBV28|TRBD1|few|TRBJ2-7
TGTGCCAGCAGTTTATACCGATCGCCGGGACAGGGTCTCGAGCAGTACTTC
CASSLYRSPGQGLEQYF
>TRBV7-6|.|medium-sized|TRBJ2-3
TGTGCCAGCAGCTTGGGACTCACAGATACGCAGTATTTT
CASSLGLTDTQYF
>TRBV7-2|.|few|TRBJ1-2
TGTGCCAGCAGCTTTGCGGGGAACTATGGCTACACCTTC
CASSFAGNYGYTF
>TRBV5-7|.|few|TRBJ2-7
TGTGCCAGCAGCTTGCCTTGGGTGCGGCAGTACTTC
CASSLPWVRQYF
>TRBV11-2|.|once|TRBJ2-4
TGTGCCAGCAGCTTATCCGGGATTGAAAACATTCAGTACTTC
CASSLSGIENIQYF
>TRBV11-1|.|.|TRBJ1-4
TGTGCCAGCAGCTTAGCGTGGGCAACTAATGAAAAACTGTTTTTT
CASSLAWATNEKLFF
>TRBV11-2|.|few|TRBJ2-7
TGTGCCAGCAGCTTAGAGAGGCTAACCTACGAGCAGTACTTC
CASSLERLTYEQYF
>TRBV28|TRBD2|medium-sized|TRBJ2-7
TGTGCCAGCAGTTTACTAGCGGGAGCCTACGAGCAGTACTTC
CASSLLAGAYEQYF
>TRBV7-3|TRBD2|.|TRBJ2-3
TGTGCCAGCAGCTCACAAGCGGGAGTCGTTGGAGATACGCAGTATTTT
CASSSQAGVVGDTQYF
>TRBV13|TRBD2|.|TRBJ2-2
TGTGCCAGCAGCTCCCCTCAAGGACTAGCCTACACCGGGGAGCTGTTTTTT
CASSSPQGLAYTGELFF
>TRBV4-1|.|medium-sized|TRBJ2-3
TGCGCCAGCAGTCGTCTAGGGCTCAACACAGATACGCAGTATTTT
CASSRLGLNTDTQYF
>TRBV6-9|.|few|TRBJ2-7
TGTGCCAGCAGTTACGCCAGACAGTCCTACGAGCAGTACTTC
CASSYARQSYEQYF
>TRBV7-2|.|.|TRBJ2-7
TGTGCCAGCAGCTTGCCTTGGGTGCGGCAGTACTTC
CASSLPWVRQYF
>TRBV5-1|TRBD2|.|TRBJ2-7
TGCGCCAGCAGCTTGGCCGCGGGAGCTACCTACGAGCAGTACTTC
CASSLAAGATYEQYF
>TRBV27|TRBD2|.|TRBJ2-7
TGTGCCAGCAGTGGAGCGGGAGTCTCCTACGAGCAGTACTTC
CASSGAGVSYEQYF
>TRBV7-9|.|.|TRBJ1-5
TGTGCCAGCAGCTTTTCTTGGCAGCCCCAGCATTTT
CASSFSWQPQHF
>TRBV15|.|.|TRBJ1-4
TGTGCCACCAGCAGAGACCCCGGGGTTCGGGCTAATGAAAAACTGTTTTTT
CATSRDPGVRANEKLFF
>TRBV11-3|.|few|TRBJ2-1
TGTGCCAGCAGCTTTTTCCAGGGAAATGAGCAGTTCTTC
CASSFFQGNEQFF
>TRBV5-8|.|.|TRBJ2-2
TGTGCCAGCAGCTTGGTAGTTTGGACCCCATTGATCGGGGAGCTGTTTTTT
CASSLVVWTPLIGELFF
>TRBV2|.|large|TRBJ2-3
TGTGCCAGCTGCCTTGGGGGCGTGCAAGGAGATACGCAGTATTTT
CASCLGGVQGDTQYF
>TRBV28|.|.|TRBJ1-5
TGTGCCAGCAGTTTAGGGTTAGGGCCCGGGTATAGCAATCAGCCCCAGCATTTT
CASSLGLGPGYSNQPQHF
>TRBV4-2|.|.|TRBJ2-1
TGTGCCAGCAGCCAACCCTTTACCTACAATGAGCAGTTCTTC
CASSQPFTYNEQFF
>TRBV14|.|.|TRBJ1-6
TGTGCCAGCAGCCAAGGAGGACGGACCCTCCACTTT
CASSQGGRTLHF
>TRBV4-1|.|few|TRBJ2-7
TGCGCCAGCAGCCAAGACCGCAGCTCATACGAGCAGTACTTC
CASSQDRSSYEQYF
>TRBV27|TRBD2|medium-sized|TRBJ2-7
TGTGCCAGCAGTTTACTTGGGGGAGGGTCCTACGAGCAGTACTTC
CASSLLGGGSYEQYF
>TRBV5-5|TRBD2|few|TRBJ2-7
TGTGCCAGCAGCCACCCAAACGGACTAGCGTACGAGCAGTACTTC
CASSHPNGLAYEQYF
>TRBV30|TRBD2|few|TRBJ2-1
TGTGCCTGGAGTAGCGGGAGGGACAATGAGCAGTTCTTC
CAWSSGRDNEQFF
>TRBV19|TRBD1|large|TRBJ1-1
TGTGCCAGTAGTATGTGGACAGGGGGCACTGAAGCTTTCTTT
CASSMWTGGTEAFF
>TRBV4-2|.|few|TRBJ1-1
TGTGCCAGCAGCTTGCATGCAACCTTGAACACTGAAGCTTTCTTT
CASSLHATLNTEAFF
>TRBV7-6|.|few|TRBJ2-7
TGTGCCAGCAGCTTAGAATACTTCAACGAGCAGTACTTC
CASSLEYFNEQYF
>TRBV7-2|.|.|TRBJ2-1
TGTGCCAGCAGCTTGTTTCCGGGAGAGCATGAGCAGTTCTTC
CASSLFPGEHEQFF
>TRBV7-2|.|medium-sized|TRBJ2-7
TGTGCCAGCAGCTTAGGTAGGACGGGGACCTACGAGCAGTACTTC
CASSLGRTGTYEQYF
>TRBV7-6|.|.|TRBJ1-3
TGTGCCAGCAGCTCACAGGCCCTCTCTGGAAACACCATATATTTT
CASSSQALSGNTIYF
>TRBV11-2|TRBD2|few|TRBJ2-5
TGTGCCAGCAGCTTGGGGACTAGCGGGAGGGCCTGGGAGACCCAGTACTTC
CASSLGTSGRAWETQYF
>TRBV6-6|TRBD1|.|TRBJ2-7
TGTGCCAGCAGGACAGGGACCTACGAGCAGTACTTC
CASRTGTYEQYF
>TRBV18|.|.|TRBJ2-7
TGTGCCAGCTCACCAACAGTGACAAACGAGCAGTACTTC
CASSPTVTNEQYF
>TRBV6-6|.|few|TRBJ2-7
TGTGCCAGCAGTTACAGTAGGTGGGACGAGCAGTACTTC
CASSYSRWDEQYF
>TRBV5-1|TRBD2|medium-sized|TRBJ2-1
TGCGCCAGCAGCTTGGCGGGAGGGGGGAGGAATGAGCAGTTCTTC
CASSLAGGGRNEQFF
>TRBV6-5|.|large|TRBJ1-2
TGTGCCAGCAGCCCGTGGGGACGAGCGAACTATGGCTACACCTTC
CASSPWGRANYGYTF
>TRBV28|.|few|TRBJ1-5
TGTGCCAGCACCAAATGGGAGAATCAGCCCCAGCATTTT
CASTKWENQPQHF
>TRBV14|.|.|TRBJ2-1
TGTGCCAGCAGCCAAGATTTCAGGAGGGGTATCGATGAGCAGTTCTTC
CASSQDFRRGIDEQFF
>TRBV5-7|.|.|TRBJ1-5
TGTGCCAGCAGCTTGCGCAATCAGCCCCAGCATTTT
CASSLRNQPQHF